This T cell receptor beta chain was recorded in a study of blood T cell repertoires in COVID-19. At the level of the study: Samples of COVID-19 (acute and convalescent) were obtained from the United States, Italy and Spain. In each case, the material was cDNA or gDNA derived from T cells, B-cell-depleted T cells, or PBMCs.

The CDR3 covers 14 residues. Germline V gene data show CDR1 as SGHDN and CDR2 as FVKESK. V trimming: 2 bases; J trimming: 7 bases; junction bases outside the gene matches: 5. Assay: immunoSEQ multiplex PCR; the TCRdb copy retains only in-frame clones and omits some. In the table there are about 260,000 clones, around 82% of which are singletons. Sequenced material: peripheral blood. The chain has TRBV14 and TRBJ1-3; 7 nucleotides agree with TRBD1. The sequence came from a human donor in a cohort sampled during active COVID-19. The CDR3 spells CASSQMTGYNTIYF. The CDR3, as DNA: TGTGCCAGCAGCCAAATGACAGGGTACAACACCATATATTTT.